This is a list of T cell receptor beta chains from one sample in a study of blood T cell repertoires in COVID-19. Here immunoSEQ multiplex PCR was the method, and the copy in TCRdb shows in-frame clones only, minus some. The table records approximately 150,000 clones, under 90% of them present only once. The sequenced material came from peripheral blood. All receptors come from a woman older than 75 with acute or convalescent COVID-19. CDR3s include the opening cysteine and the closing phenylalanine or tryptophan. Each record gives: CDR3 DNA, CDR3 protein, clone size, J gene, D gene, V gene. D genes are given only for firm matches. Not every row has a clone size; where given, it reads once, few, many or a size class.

CDR3 DNA: TGTGCCAGCAGAGAGACAGGGAGTTACGAGCAGTACTTC
CDR3 protein: CASRETGSYEQYF
clone size: NA
J gene: TRBJ2-7
D gene: TRBD1
V gene: TRBV2

CDR3 DNA: TGCGCCAGCAGCTTGACAGCAGACTATGGCTACACCTTC
CDR3 protein: CASSLTADYGYTF
clone size: NA
J gene: TRBJ1-2
D gene: NA
V gene: TRBV5-1

CDR3 DNA: TGTGCCAGCAGTCCACTCGCCGCCGGGACAGCTGGAAACACCATATATTTT
CDR3 protein: CASSPLAAGTAGNTIYF
clone size: NA
J gene: TRBJ1-3
D gene: TRBD1
V gene: TRBV6-6

CDR3 DNA: TGTGCCAGCAGCCCACACCAAGCGGCGGGGGCGCTGATCTACGAGCAGTACTTC
CDR3 protein: CASSPHQAAGALIYEQYF
clone size: NA
J gene: TRBJ2-7
D gene: NA
V gene: TRBV4-2

CDR3 DNA: TGTGCCAGCAGCTTAGCCCCTTTTGCGGGAGGCTCCTACAATGAGCAGTTCTTC
CDR3 protein: CASSLAPFAGGSYNEQFF
clone size: NA
J gene: TRBJ2-1
D gene: TRBD2
V gene: TRBV7-8

CDR3 DNA: TGCGCCAGCAGCCCCAGACGGGAGGGACTATCCCCCATGGATACGCAGTATTTT
CDR3 protein: CASSPRREGLSPMDTQYF
clone size: NA
J gene: TRBJ2-3
D gene: TRBD2
V gene: TRBV4-1

CDR3 DNA: TGTGCCAGCAGCCAAAACCGGGGGGGACAAGGCTACACCTTC
CDR3 protein: CASSQNRGGQGYTF
clone size: NA
J gene: TRBJ1-2
D gene: NA
V gene: TRBV3-1/TRBV3-2

CDR3 DNA: TGCAGCGTCCACCGCGGGTATGGCACAGATACGCAGTATTTT
CDR3 protein: CSVHRGYGTDTQYF
clone size: NA
J gene: TRBJ2-3
D gene: NA
V gene: TRBV29-1

CDR3 DNA: TGTGCCAGCAGCCCGACAGGGCGGCTCGAAAAACTGTTTTTT
CDR3 protein: CASSPTGRLEKLFF
clone size: NA
J gene: TRBJ1-4
D gene: TRBD1
V gene: TRBV7-2

CDR3 DNA: TGTGCCAGCAGCTTGGTTGCGGGAGTGTACAATGAGCAGTTCTTC
CDR3 protein: CASSLVAGVYNEQFF
clone size: NA
J gene: TRBJ2-1
D gene: TRBD2
V gene: TRBV5-4

CDR3 DNA: TGTGCCAGCAGCAAAGGACAGGGACGGAGTGAGCAGTTCTTC
CDR3 protein: CASSKGQGRSEQFF
clone size: NA
J gene: TRBJ2-1
D gene: NA
V gene: TRBV21-1

CDR3 DNA: TGTGCCAGCAGCTTGGAGCGGACTTACAATGAGCAGTTCTTC
CDR3 protein: CASSLERTYNEQFF
clone size: NA
J gene: TRBJ2-1
D gene: NA
V gene: TRBV5-5

CDR3 DNA: TGTGCCAGCAGCGCCCAGACCGGGGAGCTGTTTTTT
CDR3 protein: CASSAQTGELFF
clone size: many
J gene: TRBJ2-2
D gene: NA
V gene: TRBV9